This T cell receptor beta chain was obtained from a study of OX40 agonist ivuxolimab in advanced cancers. Study-level results: CD8+ T cells showed, on average, more clonal expansion than CD4+ cells. At 0.1 to 3.0 mg/kg and by week 6, clonal expansion occurred in CD4+ and CD8+ blood T cells. Researchers did not determine the expanded peripheral T cells' antigen specificity.

Germline values: CDR1 SEHNR, CDR2 FQNEAQ (reference sequence). The CDR3 covers 15 residues. Losses at the gene ends were 4 bases for V and 2 bases for J; bases not matched to a gene: 6. Only in-frame clones appear in the TCRdb table, and some are missing; sequencing was by immunoSEQ multiplex PCR. The table includes 47,000 or so clones, roughly 90% detected once. In regard to this clone: Its antigen remains unknown.

The sequencing used CD4+ or CD8+ T cells sorted from blood, collected in a trial of the OX40 agonist ivuxolimab. This TCR came from an adult with an advanced solid tumor such as melanoma, head and neck, liver or kidney cancer. This rearrangement joins TRBV7-9 to TRBJ2-5, with 8 bases that match TRBD2. This CDR3 reads CASSSPTSEQETQYF. The CDR3 coding sequence is TGTGCCAGCAGCTCTCCGACTAGCGAACAAGAGACCCAGTACTTC.